This T cell receptor beta chain comes out of a study of cytomegalovirus exposure and HLA in healthy donors. Study-level information: Within the Caucasian-associated ancestry cluster were more than 75% of the roughly 400 genotyped donors. Points from the study as a whole: Prior analysis indicated that the majority of TCR beta V segments exhibited productivity approximately 87% or approximately 30% of the time. A missense variant in DCLRE1C was later tied to TCR beta V- and J-gene trimming.

Of note for this clone: Its target is unknown.

The germline V gene has CDR1 LGHNT and CDR2 FRNRAP. The ends lost 1 base at V and 10 bases at J; junction bases unmatched: 6. The CDR3 consists of 14 residues. The PCR had 60 Vbeta and 13 Jbeta primers. This table comes from immunoSEQ multiplex PCR, and its TCRdb copy is limited to in-frame clones, with some not included. In the table there are around 200,000 clones, around 70% of which are singletons. This chain links TRBV12-5 with TRBJ2-1; 8 bases are shared with TRBD2. The receptor comes from a male donor in good health and CMV-seronegative. Sequencing input: PBMCs. CDR3 region: CASGLEIAGMEQFF. The CDR3, as DNA: TGTGCTAGTGGTTTGGAAATAGCGGGAATGGAGCAGTTCTTC.